This T cell receptor (beta chain) was identified in a study of Graves' ophthalmopathy and Graves' hyperthyroidism. Turning to the study itself: Where ophthalmopathy was absent within 18 months of follow-up, hyperthyroidism was stable. Study-wide results and caveats: A 13-signature model separated ophthalmopathy from stable hyperthyroidism, reaching 85% to 90% sensitivity and under 82% specificity cross-validated. Appearing in blood as well were most expanded thyroid clonotypes above 0.001 frequency.

CDR3 length: 15 residues. V lost 3 bases and J 4 bases, leaving 16 bases between the germline ends. CDR1 is SGHTA and CDR2 is FQGNSA in the germline V gene. Amplification of the TCR beta CDR3 regions used RNA transcripts (as template). HTBI-primed RT-PCR formed the first round, and a multiplex PCR formed the second. MiXCR was run by TCRdb on the multiplex PCR reads, yielding one entry per CDR3 protein. The sample consists of over a million distinct CDR3 sequences, 36% of them appearing once. Details on this clonotype: Its matching antigen is unknown.

The sequence was obtained from an adult man with Graves' hyperthyroidism. The genes are TRBV7-2 and TRBJ2-7; maybe TRBD1 (6 bases). Sequencing was carried out using peripheral blood or thyroid tissue (not recorded which). The CDR3, as DNA: TGTGCCAGCAGCTTTCTCGCAGGGGATGGTTACGAGCAGTACTTC. Translating it yields CASSFLAGDGYEQYF.